The subject of this entry is one TCR beta chain. This entry is derived from a study of monozygotic twins with inflammatory bowel disease. Following a re-call of the 5' RACE reads, TCRdb has one entry per CDR3 protein and lacks DNA. The table for this sample gives around 450,000 distinct CDR3 sequences. CDR3 length: 11 residues. CDR1 is MNHNY, CDR2 SVGAGI, per germline (reference sequence). J is TRBJ2-7 and V is TRBV6-6. Sequencing input: blood. This receptor was identified in a human donor with ulcerative colitis or Crohn's disease, or a healthy co-twin of an affected twin (not recorded which). The CDR3 spells CASSYSNEQYF.